The clone carrying this T cell receptor beta chain was found a few times. Its antigen is undetermined. These data belong to a study of cytomegalovirus exposure and HLA in healthy donors. Study-level results: The classifier reportedly diagnosed cytomegalovirus status with high sensitivity and specificity.

V was clipped by 3 bases and J by 6 bases; unmatched bases: 8. Looked up from germline, CDR1 is SEHNR and CDR2 is FQNEAQ (reference sequence). The CDR3 runs 15 residues. PCR amplification relied on 60 Vbeta primers (plus 13 Jbeta primers). The method was immunoSEQ multiplex PCR; TCRdb's version includes in-frame clones alone and lacks a portion of them. The repertoire includes about 130,000 clones, 70% to 85% of them detected once, and roughly 1.2% sits in the top ten. This clonotype was sampled from a boy aged 5-17 years in good health and CMV-seronegative. What was sequenced was PBMCs. The chain couples TRBV7-9 to TRBJ2-1, with TRBD1 matching over 7 bases. CDR3 sequence reads: CASSLIRGLGNEQFF. The CDR3, as DNA: TGTGCCAGCAGCTTGATAAGGGGGCTAGGCAATGAGCAGTTCTTC. The full variable domain, completed using reference TRBV7-9 and TRBJ2-1, is DTGVSQNPRHKITKRGQNVTFRCDPISEHNRLYWYRQTLGQGPEFLTYFQNEAQLEKSRLLSDRFSAERPKGSFSTLEIQRTEQGDSAMYLCASSLIRGLGNEQFFGPGTRLTVL.